The clone carrying this T cell receptor beta chain was observed a handful of times. The data were obtained in a study of cytomegalovirus exposure and HLA in healthy donors. Profiled with immunoSEQ multiplex PCR; TCRdb holds only in-frame clones, not every one. The sample has around 98,000 clones, roughly nine tenths seen once; the top ten hold 6% to 6.5%. The sequence was obtained from a man aged 18 to 30 in good health and CMV-seropositive. Sequenced material: PBMCs.

Written as DNA, the CDR3 is TGTGCCAGCACAGGGACTAGCGGGAGGGCGGACGAGCAGTACTTC. As protein: CASTGTSGRADEQYF. V is TRBV2 and J is TRBJ2-7; 16 bases agree with TRBD2. Germline V gives CDR1 SNHLY, CDR2 FYNNEI. Trimming at V came to 7 bases and at J to 5 bases, leaving 5 bases not matched to a gene. The CDR3 is made up of 15 amino acids.